This T cell receptor beta chain appears in the sequencing data of a study of chemoradiotherapy in HPV16-positive cancers. Whole-study results and caveats: Non-HPV-specific T cells did not expand in tumors during treatment, whereas candidate HPV-specific clones and E7-related motifs did. HPV-specific T cells were functionally defined from only a couple of HPV16-positive patients.

Sequenced by immunoSEQ multiplex PCR; TCRdb stores in-frame clones only, minus some. Of roughly 20,000 clones in the sample, 75% to 90% were seen once. This CDR3 spans 11 amino acids. Trimming cost V 2 bases and J 6 bases, with 5 bases left between them. In germline, CDR1 is KGHSY, CDR2 FQNENV. In this sample, this clone turned up once. The antigen remains undetermined. Over chemoradiotherapy, repertoires were sampled more than once. The receptor comes from a human donor with HPV-associated anogenital cancer. V and J are TRBV16 and TRBJ2-7, with D hard to call. The sequencing here drew on blood, taken from a patient who underwent chemoradiotherapy. CDR3 region: CASSQNSEQYF. CDR3 nucleotides: TGTGCCAGCAGCCAAAACTCCGAGCAGTACTTC.